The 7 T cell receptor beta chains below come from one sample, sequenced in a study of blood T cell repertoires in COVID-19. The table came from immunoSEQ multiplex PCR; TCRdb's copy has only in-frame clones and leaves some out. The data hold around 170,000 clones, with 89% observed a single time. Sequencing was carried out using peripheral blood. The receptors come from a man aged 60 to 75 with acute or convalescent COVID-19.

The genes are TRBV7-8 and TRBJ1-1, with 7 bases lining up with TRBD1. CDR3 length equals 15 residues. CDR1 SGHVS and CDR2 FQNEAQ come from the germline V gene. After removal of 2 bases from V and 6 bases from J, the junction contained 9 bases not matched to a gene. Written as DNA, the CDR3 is TGTGCCAGCAGCTTATTGGGGACAGCAAGCTCTGAAGCTTTCTTT. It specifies CASSLLGTASSEAFF.

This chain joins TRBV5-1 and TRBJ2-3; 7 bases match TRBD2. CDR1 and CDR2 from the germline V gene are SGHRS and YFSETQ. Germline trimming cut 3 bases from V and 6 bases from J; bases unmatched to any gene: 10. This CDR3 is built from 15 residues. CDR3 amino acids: CASSSRPDGGDTQYF. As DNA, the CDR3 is TGCGCCAGCAGCTCCCGTCCGGACGGGGGGGATACGCAGTATTTT.

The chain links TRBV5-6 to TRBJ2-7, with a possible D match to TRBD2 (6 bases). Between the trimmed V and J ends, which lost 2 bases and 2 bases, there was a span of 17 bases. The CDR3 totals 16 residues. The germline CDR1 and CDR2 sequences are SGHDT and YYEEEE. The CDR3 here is CASSLRTPAGTYEQYF. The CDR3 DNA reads TGTGCCAGCAGCTTAAGGACGCCAGCGGGTACCTACGAGCAGTACTTC.

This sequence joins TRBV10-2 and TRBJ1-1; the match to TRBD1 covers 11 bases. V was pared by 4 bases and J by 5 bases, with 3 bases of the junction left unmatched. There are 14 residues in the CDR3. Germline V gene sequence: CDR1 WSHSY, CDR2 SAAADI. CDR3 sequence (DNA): TGCGCCAGCAGTGGGGACAGGGGGAGGACTGAAGCTTTCTTT. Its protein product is CASSGDRGRTEAFF.

The CDR3 here is CSVEDFRQGLTWNTDTQYF. In nucleotides, the CDR3 is TGCAGCGTTGAAGATTTTCGACAGGGATTAACATGGAACACAGATACGCAGTATTTT. The rearrangement links TRBV29-1 to TRBJ2-3; 7 bases are shared with TRBD1. This CDR3 is 19 amino acids long. CDR1 and CDR2 (germline): SQVTM, ANQGSEA. Trimming took 0 bases from V and 2 from J; bases not matched to a gene: 17.

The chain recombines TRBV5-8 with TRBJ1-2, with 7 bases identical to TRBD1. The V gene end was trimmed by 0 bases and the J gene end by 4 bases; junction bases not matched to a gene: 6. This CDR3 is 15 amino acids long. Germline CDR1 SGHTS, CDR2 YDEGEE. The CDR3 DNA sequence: TGTGCCAGCAGCTTGGTACAGGGGCCTTTCTATGGCTACACCTTC. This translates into CASSLVQGPFYGYTF.

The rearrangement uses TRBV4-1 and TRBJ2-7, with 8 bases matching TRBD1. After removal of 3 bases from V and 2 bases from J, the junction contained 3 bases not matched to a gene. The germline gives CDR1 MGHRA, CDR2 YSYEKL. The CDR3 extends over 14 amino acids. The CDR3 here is CASSQGDRPYEQYF. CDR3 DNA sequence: TGCGCCAGCAGCCAGGGGGACAGGCCCTACGAGCAGTACTTC.